These 22 T cell receptor beta chains originate from one sample sequenced in a study of T cell clones after liver transplantation. Assay: immunoSEQ multiplex PCR; the TCRdb copy retains only in-frame clones and omits some. The sample shows roughly 80,000 clones, less than 90% of them seen only once. This specimen was CD4+ T cells from blood, taken at the 22-month timepoint. The receptors were sampled from a human patient who received a liver transplant. Some T cells may have originated in the graft donor.

This clone came up once. The chain links TRBV4-3 to TRBJ2-1; D ambiguous. The CDR3 sequence is 14 residues long. Looked up from germline, CDR1 is LGHNA and CDR2 is YSLEER. Deletions cut 1 base from V and 7 bases from J, with 11 bases between. The CDR3 DNA sequence: TGCGCCAGCAGCCAAGTTACCCAAGGGAATGAGCAGTTCTTC. Translation: CASSQVTQGNEQFF.

The chain recombines TRBV5-1 with TRBJ1-1, with D perhaps matching TRBD1 (5 bases). The germline gives CDR1 SGHRS, CDR2 YFSETQ. The CDR3 sequence is 16 residues long. Trimming stripped 4 bases from V and 1 base from J, with 17 bases between. The CDR3 loop reads CASSIGHGTENTEAFF. Written as DNA, the CDR3 is TGCGCCAGCAGCATCGGACACGGGACTGAGAACACTGAAGCTTTCTTT.

The chain is built from TRBV4-1 and TRBJ1-3; 9 bases line up with TRBD1. J gave up 8 bases and V 2 bases, and 10 bases lay outside the gene matches. The CDR3 extends over 16 amino acids. From germline, CDR1 is MGHRA and CDR2 YSYEKL. The CDR3 loop is CASSQTQTGGGYTIYF. CDR3 bases: TGCGCCAGCAGCCAAACCCAGACAGGGGGTGGTTACACCATATATTTT.

The chain links TRBV5-8 to TRBJ1-4, with D possibly matching TRBD1 (6 bases). Germline V gene lookup returns CDR1 SGHTS and CDR2 YDEGEE. This CDR3 has 17 amino acids. The V end was cut by 1 base, the J end by 0 bases, with 13 bases between. CDR3 sequence reads: CASSLWGGASTNEKLFF. The DNA for the CDR3 is TGTGCCAGCAGCTTGTGGGGGGGCGCGTCAACTAATGAAAAACTGTTTTTT.

In this sample, this clone turned up a few times. The CDR3 is CASSQQGDEQYF. As DNA, the CDR3 is TGTGCCAGCTCACAACAGGGAGACGAGCAGTACTTC. J is TRBJ2-7 and V is TRBV18, with a possible D match to TRBD1 (6 bases). Looked up from germline, CDR1 is KGHSH and CDR2 is LQKENI. The CDR3 is 12 residues long. The V end lost 4 bases, the J end lost 5 bases, and 9 bases lay between the germline ends.

This clone was seen a few times. The chain uses TRBV14 and TRBJ1-2, with no clear D. V shed 4 bases and J shed 2 bases, with 11 bases lying between them. This CDR3 is built from 14 residues. Germline loops: CDR1 SGHDN, CDR2 FVKESK. In DNA form, the CDR3 reads TGTGCCAGCAGCCGGGCCACCGGGAACTATGGCTACACCTTC. This encodes CASSRATGNYGYTF.

V usage is TRBV27 and J usage is TRBJ2-5, with D maybe TRBD1 (6 bases). Germline loops: CDR1 MNHEY, CDR2 SMNVEV (reference sequence). With 2 bases removed from V and 5 bases from J, the gap between germline ends came to 15 bases. The CDR3 has 15 residues. The CDR3 bases are TGTGCCAGCAGTTTAAATCTGGGGGCAGGCGAGACCCAGTACTTC. It translates to CASSLNLGAGETQYF.

The chain recombines TRBV11-2 with TRBJ2-7, with D possibly matching TRBD1 (6 bases). Germline values: CDR1 SGHAT, CDR2 FQNNGV. This CDR3 comprises 12 residues. V was pared by 4 bases and J by 6 bases, with 10 bases between. The CDR3 DNA is TGTGCCAGCAGCTACCGGGACACCGAGCAGTACTTC. This translates into CASSYRDTEQYF. The entire variable domain, with the rest obtained from reference TRBV11-2 and TRBJ2-7, is as follows: EAGVAQSPRYKIIEKRQSVAFWCNPISGHATLYWYQQILGQGPKLLIQFQNNGVVDDSQLPKDRFSAERLKGVDSTLKIQPAKLEDSAVYLCASSYRDTEQYFGPGTRLTVT.

The chain carries TRBV7-9 and TRBJ2-3, with D perhaps TRBD1 (5 bases). V was cut by 5 bases and J by 10 bases, with 19 bases left in between. CDR1 is SEHNR and CDR2 is FQNEAQ in the germline V gene (reference sequence). There are 14 residues in the CDR3. CDR3 DNA sequence: TGTGCCAGCAGCCCCCCCTCAGCAGGGTGGTCGCAGTATTTT. This sequence encodes CASSPPSAGWSQYF.

CDR3 residues: CASTGGRGETQYF. CDR3 DNA sequence: TGTGCCAGCACAGGGGGGCGCGGGGAGACCCAGTACTTC. The rearrangement links TRBV28 to TRBJ2-5; perhaps TRBD1 as D (7 bases). V was clipped by 7 bases and J by 5 bases, with 14 bases between them. There are 13 residues in the CDR3. Germline assignment: CDR1 MDHEN and CDR2 SYDVKM.

This sequence joins TRBV7-2 and TRBJ2-7; D remains ambiguous. CDR1 SGHTA and CDR2 FQGNSA come from the germline V gene. Trimming took 1 base from V and 7 from J, leaving 11 bases between them. This CDR3 is built from 13 residues. Here the CDR3 reads CASSLGVSSEQYF. The CDR3 nucleotides read TGTGCCAGCAGCTTAGGGGTATCCTCGGAGCAGTACTTC.

The CDR3 sequence: CASRLGLAGGGGELFF. The CDR3 DNA reads as TGTGCAAGTCGCTTAGGACTAGCGGGGGGCGGCGGGGAGCTGTTTTTT. This chain links TRBV12-2 with TRBJ2-2; the table's D gene call, TRBD2, was not cross checked with the DNA. TRBV12-2 is a documented pseudogene. This CDR3 has 16 amino acids.

The chain uses TRBV2 and TRBJ2-3; a possible D gene is TRBD1 (6 bases). Germline V gene lookup returns CDR1 SNHLY and CDR2 FYNNEI. The CDR3 consists of 15 residues. Trimming took 7 bases from V and 0 from J, leaving 14 bases between them. CDR3 DNA: TGTGCCAGCAAACGACAGGATTTTAGCACAGATACGCAGTATTTT. Its protein is CASKRQDFSTDTQYF.

This chain links TRBV28 with TRBJ1-1, with TRBD1 matching over 7 bases. The J segment lost 10 bases and the V segment lost 5 bases, leaving 7 bases of the junction unmatched. The CDR3 totals 12 residues. The germline CDR1 and CDR2 sequences are MDHEN and SYDVKM. CDR3 coding DNA: TGTGCCAGCAGTAGTGGAAAGGGGGCAGCTTTCTTT. As protein: CASSSGKGAAFF.

The sample holds a few counts of this clone. This sequence joins TRBV28 and TRBJ2-7; 10 nucleotides line up with TRBD1. Per germline, CDR1 MDHEN and CDR2 SYDVKM. This CDR3 comprises 12 residues. DNA of the CDR3: TGTGCGGGACAGGGGAGCTCCTACGAGCAGTACTTC. This translates into CAGQGSSYEQYF.

This rearrangement joins TRBV6-5 to TRBJ1-2; D possibly corresponds to TRBD1 (5 bases). Germline CDR1 is MNHEY and CDR2 is SVGAGI. Trimming pared 10 bases from V and 3 bases from J, leaving 9 bases between. The CDR3 is made up of 11 amino acids. Written as DNA, the CDR3 is TGTGCCACTCAACAGGACTATGGCTACACCTTC. This gives the protein CATQQDYGYTF.

This rearrangement joins TRBV9 to TRBJ1-1; D unresolved. The CDR3 extends over 13 amino acids. Between the trimmed V and J ends, which lost 1 base and 5 bases, there was a span of 9 bases. Germline assignment: CDR1 SGDLS and CDR2 YYNGEE. The CDR3 loop reads CASSVQVGTEAFF. CDR3 sequence (DNA): TGTGCCAGCAGCGTACAGGTGGGTACTGAAGCTTTCTTT.

This chain connects TRBV5-4 to TRBJ2-4; D possibly corresponds to TRBD2 (5 bases). CDR1 is SGHNT, CDR2 YYREEE, per germline (reference sequence). The CDR3 contains 16 residues. V lost 0 bases and J 6 bases, leaving 16 bases between the germline ends. CDR3 sequence (DNA): TGTGCCAGCAGCTTGGAGTCCCCGGGAAGGAGAAACATTCAGTACTTC. This sequence encodes CASSLESPGRRNIQYF.

The V call is TRBV4-1, the J call TRBJ1-2, with a tentative D call TRBD1 (6 bases). The V and J ends lost 3 bases and 2 bases respectively, with 16 bases between them. The CDR3 runs to 16 residues. Germline-derived CDR1 and CDR2 are MGHRA and YSYEKL. CDR3 nucleotides: TGCGCCAGCAGCCAGGTGGGGTTTCAGGGGAACTATGGCTACACCTTC. It yields the protein CASSQVGFQGNYGYTF.

The chain couples TRBV19 to TRBJ1-2; perhaps TRBD1 as D (6 bases). This CDR3 has 15 residues. The ends were cut back, 4 bases at V and 2 bases at J, with 14 bases in the middle. Germline V gene lookup returns CDR1 LNHDA and CDR2 SQIVND (reference sequence). The CDR3: CASSTPGGGNYGYTF. DNA for the CDR3: TGTGCCAGTAGTACCCCGGGGGGGGGCAACTATGGCTACACCTTC.

The V call is TRBV5-1, the J call TRBJ1-1; TRBD1 might be the D (6 bases). Germline V CDR1 and CDR2: SGHRS, YFSETQ. Trimming shortened V by 3 bases and J by 5 bases, and 20 bases separated the two germline ends. This CDR3 contains 16 residues. The CDR3 sequence: CASSSGGLGGETEAFF. As DNA, the CDR3 is TGCGCCAGCAGCTCGGGTGGGTTGGGGGGCGAGACTGAAGCTTTCTTT.

The genes are TRBV11-2 and TRBJ1-6, with 8 bases that match TRBD1. J was trimmed by 7 bases and V by 5 bases; bases with no gene match: 4. Germline V gene sequence: CDR1 SGHAT, CDR2 FQNNGV. CDR3 length: 14 residues. In nucleotides, the CDR3 is TGTGCCAGCAGCCCCGGGACAGGCAATTCACCCCTCCACTTT. This encodes CASSPGTGNSPLHF.